These T cell receptor beta chains were read from a single sample in a study of cytomegalovirus exposure and HLA in healthy donors. Data came from immunoSEQ multiplex PCR; TCRdb stores just in-frame clones and leaves some out. The sample consists of around 110,000 clones, approximately 81% of them appearing once. The specimen was PBMCs. These receptors were taken from a man aged 25-45 years in good health and CMV-seropositive. Both conserved end residues are part of each CDR3. Each record gives: J gene, clone size, V gene, CDR3 protein. The size entry is marked missing in some rows and otherwise reads once, few, many or a size class.

>TRBJ2-3|once|TRBV29-1
CSVEVRSSYRVREDTQYF
>TRBJ1-2|-|TRBV6-5
CASSYLGTGNYGYTF
>TRBJ2-7|-|TRBV4-1
CASSQAPPVPGRPYEQYF
>-|-|TRBV10-3
CAISDPREQYF
>TRBJ1-2|-|TRBV30
CAWSDENGQSYGYTF
>TRBJ2-4|few|TRBV4-3
CASSQDFTVAKNIQYF
>TRBJ2-7|-|TRBV30
CAWSYGTGTYEQYF
>TRBJ2-1|-|TRBV9
CASSVEWWREGDNEQFF
>TRBJ1-6|-|TRBV7-2
CASSLLGGDNSPLHF
>TRBJ2-1|-|TRBV5-1
CASSLADRGNEQFF
>TRBJ1-2|-|TRBV7-9
CSSSLDSGVGGYTF
>TRBJ2-6|-|TRBV25-1
CASSAGANVLTF
>TRBJ2-1|-|TRBV4-2
CASSQDGGSSYNEQFF
>TRBJ2-4|-|TRBV7-2
CASSIGLAGGSAKNSQYF
>TRBJ2-2|-|TRBV4-1
CASSQEARAHTGELFF
>TRBJ1-3|-|TRBV7-9
CASSPGTGGGGNTIYF
>TRBJ2-5|-|TRBV11-2
CASSLAPSRETQYF
>TRBJ2-1|-|TRBV29-1
CSVEGNAGTGGYNEQFF
>TRBJ2-1|-|TRBV7-9
CASSLVRDSLDEQFF
>TRBJ1-1|-|TRBV5-1
CASSLLGGTEAFF
>TRBJ1-5|-|TRBV19
CASSILGQGISQPQHF
>TRBJ2-7|once|TRBV4-3
CASSQVQLSTQEQYF
>TRBJ1-3|-|TRBV12-5
CASGLVLGRSGNTIYF
>TRBJ2-3|-|TRBV6-1
CASSEFVGAGDTQYF
>TRBJ2-1|few|TRBV7-3
CASSLVRGARVEQFF
>TRBJ1-4|-|TRBV18
CASSPPPGRGNEKLFF
>TRBJ2-1|-|TRBV6-4
CASSEASGGADEQFF
>TRBJ2-1|-|TRBV9
CASSVEGVAGQFF
>TRBJ2-3|-|TRBV13
CASSSTSGGDTDTQYF
>TRBJ1-2|-|TRBV9
CASSVEGQGADGYTF
>TRBJ2-7|-|TRBV19
CASSGPTGKDEQYF
>TRBJ2-2|-|TRBV5-1
CATSTGGYTGELFF
>TRBJ2-3|few|TRBV21-1
CASKNTSGGGETDTQYF
>TRBJ2-5|-|TRBV5-1
CASSLAHSGGPETQYF
>TRBJ2-3|-|TRBV6-5
CASSYDRGLNPYTQYF
>TRBJ1-5|few|TRBV19
CASKPSGTGPNQPQHF
>TRBJ2-7|-|TRBV2
CASSESRDWTYEQYF
>TRBJ2-3|-|TRBV2
CASRLAAASTDTQYF
>TRBJ2-3|-|TRBV21-1
CASSNSTSADTQYF
>TRBJ2-3|-|TRBV4-3
CASSQDLIGRGQADTQYF
>TRBJ1-2|once|TRBV7-3
CASSEPPNYGYTF
>TRBJ1-1|few|TRBV6-6
CASRGQGAAEAFF
>TRBJ2-7|-|TRBV5-1
CASSPQGTGVHEQYF
>TRBJ1-3|-|TRBV30
CAWSVFTGTSSGNTIYF
>TRBJ1-5|-|TRBV19
CASSVWDRGQPQHF
>TRBJ1-4|-|TRBV19
CASSISLTGKLFF
>TRBJ2-1|-|TRBV5-1
CASSLTSASAGWHNEQFF